The present entry profiles one TCR beta chain with its context. The specificity of this receptor is unknown. Per-base quality was not reported, and no clone a single base away is much larger than it. This entry belongs to a study of blood T cell repertoires in COVID-19 (dated by TCRdb to the early 2020s). Some background on the complete study: The collaborator samples originated in the United States, Italy and Spain and spanned the acute and convalescent phases of COVID-19. The dataset comprised deeply sampled blood TCRbeta repertoires from subjects exposed to, actively infected with, or recovered from COVID-19. Where HLA class I and class II types were available, the types were taken from metadata supplied by the sample provider, not from assay-based typing. A freely available public database, intended as a resource for researchers studying the immune response to SARS-CoV-2, is where the repertoires were released. The samples were drawn from two sources: the first 160 participants of the ongoing ImmuneRACE study, and 1,254 subjects contributed by 6 global collaborators. The material from the prospective study consisted of cDNA or gDNA derived from T cells, B-cell-depleted T cells, or PBMCs. A de-identified subject ID, COVID-19 status, age in years and sex were almost always included in the sample metadata. Study-wide conclusions, independent of this receptor: The amount of clinical and demographic metadata varied by source and participant and was provided uncurated.

The CDR3 measures 13 amino acids from cysteine to phenylalanine. Solely the CDR3 DNA is kept, with 39 bases framed from the first base. Via the germline V gene, CDR1 is LGHNA and CDR2 YSLEER. V trim: 7 bases; J trim: 2 bases; unmatched bases: 3. Collaborating institutions collected whole blood in K2EDTA tubes following their own protocols. For TCRbeta analysis, collaborators shipped samples as frozen whole blood, isolated PBMCs, or DNA extracted from either of those sample types. TCRbeta CDR3 regions were amplified from genomic DNA by means of the immunoSEQ Assay, a bias-controlled multiplex PCR. In the original analysis: The number of nucleated cells in each sample was estimated from the amplification of reference gene primers within the assay. Sequence reads were collapsed and filtered to measure the absolute abundance of every unique TCRbeta CDR3 rearrangement. For each sample, productive Simpson clonality was calculated as the square root of Simpson's diversity index across productive rearrangements. Drawn from immuneACCESS, this table holds only the in-frame rearrangements with V and J called that TCRdb kept. Clones are partly lost; checked studies trace under half to an unresolved V gene and leave the rest unexplained. V and J calls and clone size are those listed in that table; D and trimming were worked out from the DNA. The sample table records some 150,000 clones; 78% of these occur just once. The leading ten clones occupy roughly 1.5% of the sample.

The TCR sequence derives from a man older than 75 with acute or convalescent COVID-19. Sequences were obtained from peripheral blood. Recombination linked TRBV4-3 to TRBJ2-3; TRBD1 matches 7 bases in the middle. The CDR3 protein sequence reads: CASKGQNTDTQYF. The DNA reads TGCGCCAGCAAGGGACAGAACACAGATACGCAGTATTTT.